The clone carrying this T cell receptor beta chain has just a few counts. Given the absence of the conserved phenylalanine or tryptophan at the CDR3 end, a read error is likely. No DNA is shown, since the ends of the CDR3 on it are uncertain; the CDR3 is the one TCRdb lists. Assay used: immunoSEQ multiplex PCR; TCRdb lists only in-frame clones, some missing. The repertoire holds about 70,000 clones, with around 70% as singletons. The CDR3 comprises 12 residues, both ends counted. Germline V CDR1 and CDR2: SGHAT, FQDESV (reference sequence). This sample stems from a study of blood T cell repertoires in COVID-19. Study-wide context: The United States, Italy and Spain were the sources of the acute and convalescent COVID-19 samples.

The TCR originated in a man between 65 and 85 years old with acute or convalescent COVID-19. The V call is TRBV11-1, the J call TRBJ2-4; TRBD1 is taken as the D call from the table, unchecked against the DNA. What was sequenced was peripheral blood. The CDR3 here is CASSSSGGTGRI.